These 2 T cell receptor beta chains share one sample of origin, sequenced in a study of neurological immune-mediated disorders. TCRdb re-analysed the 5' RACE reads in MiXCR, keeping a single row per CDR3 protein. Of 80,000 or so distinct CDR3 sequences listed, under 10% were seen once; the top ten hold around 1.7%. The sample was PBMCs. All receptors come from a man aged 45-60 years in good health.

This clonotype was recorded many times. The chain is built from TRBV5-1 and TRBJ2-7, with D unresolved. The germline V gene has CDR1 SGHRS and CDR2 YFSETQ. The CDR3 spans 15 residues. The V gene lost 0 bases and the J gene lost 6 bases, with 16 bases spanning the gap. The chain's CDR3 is CASSLGPDSVGEQYF. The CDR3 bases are TGCGCCAGCAGCTTGGGTCCAGATTCTGTCGGCGAGCAGTACTTC.

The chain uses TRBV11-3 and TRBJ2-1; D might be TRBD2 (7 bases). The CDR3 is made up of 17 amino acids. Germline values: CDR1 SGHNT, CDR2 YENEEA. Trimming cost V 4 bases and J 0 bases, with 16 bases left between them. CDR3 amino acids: CASSSRRGGSSYNEQFF. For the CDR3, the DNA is TGTGCCAGCAGCTCTCGGAGGGGGGGGAGCTCCTACAATGAGCAGTTCTTC.